This T cell receptor beta chain is from a study of cytomegalovirus exposure and HLA in healthy donors. Both 60 Vbeta primers and 13 Jbeta primers went into the PCR. As originally analysed: A later analysis tallied 75 million to 80 million unique TCR beta chains, about 9.9 million of them shared. Sequencing was performed with immunoSEQ multiplex PCR; in TCRdb, only in-frame clones are kept and a portion is missing. V and J calls plus clone size are reproduced from that table; the DNA served to infer D and trimming. In the table there are 100,000 to 150,000 clones, around 80% of which are singletons. The CDR3 runs to 17 residues. Germline-derived CDR1 and CDR2 are SEHNR and FQNEAQ (reference sequence). The ends lost 5 bases at V and 2 bases at J; junction bases unmatched: 14. Remarks on this clone: Antigen unknown.

Study-level findings and limits: Sequencing probably produced one cluster of sequence variants that were highly shared.

The sample comprised PBMCs. The gene calls are TRBV7-9 and TRBJ2-5; 7 nucleotides line up with TRBD2. The clonotype originates from a woman in her fifties or sixties in good health and CMV-seropositive. CDR3 sequence reads: CASSRPSSGVFQETQYF. CDR3 sequence (DNA): TGTGCCAGCAGCCGCCCTAGCAGCGGGGTATTTCAAGAGACCCAGTACTTC.